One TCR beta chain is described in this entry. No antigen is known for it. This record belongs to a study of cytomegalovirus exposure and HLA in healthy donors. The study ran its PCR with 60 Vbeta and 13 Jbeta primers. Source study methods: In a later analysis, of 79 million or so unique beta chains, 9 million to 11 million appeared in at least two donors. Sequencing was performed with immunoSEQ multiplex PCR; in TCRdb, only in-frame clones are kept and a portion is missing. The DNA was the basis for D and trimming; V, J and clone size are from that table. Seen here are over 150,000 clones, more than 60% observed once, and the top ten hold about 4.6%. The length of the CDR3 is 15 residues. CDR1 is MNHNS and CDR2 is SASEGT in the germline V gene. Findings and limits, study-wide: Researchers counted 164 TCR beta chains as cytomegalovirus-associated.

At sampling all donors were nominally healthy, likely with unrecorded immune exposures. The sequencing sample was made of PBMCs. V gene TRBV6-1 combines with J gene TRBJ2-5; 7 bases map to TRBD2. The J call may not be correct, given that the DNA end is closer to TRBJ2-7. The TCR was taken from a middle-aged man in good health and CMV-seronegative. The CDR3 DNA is TGTGCCAGCAGTGCCGCCTCACGGGGGGCCTACGAGCAGTACTTC. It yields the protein CASSAASRGAYEQYF.